Following are 24 T cell receptor beta chains from one sample sequenced in a study of immune evolution from preneoplasia to lung adenocarcinoma. Sequenced by immunoSEQ multiplex PCR; TCRdb stores in-frame clones only, minus some. This sample has around 6,600 clones, with around 83% found just once. Sequenced material: FFPE invasive lung adenocarcinoma tissue. These receptors were taken from a person aged 50-75 years with lung adenocarcinoma.

V gene TRBV7-3 combines with J gene TRBJ2-2; D ambiguous. This CDR3 contains 12 residues. The V gene lost 6 bases and the J gene lost 7 bases, with 9 bases spanning the gap. Germline lookup yields CDR1 SGHTA and CDR2 FQGTGA. CDR3 loop: CASSPRSGELFF. The CDR3 bases are TGTGCCAGCAGTCCGCGGAGCGGGGAGCTGTTTTTT.

The J gene is TRBJ1-1, the V gene TRBV28; TRBD1 aligns across 9 bases. With 2 bases clipped from V and 4 bases from J, the junction kept 2 bases outside the gene matches. Germline V gene lookup returns CDR1 MDHEN and CDR2 SYDVKM. This CDR3 region has 14 residues. The CDR3 sequence is CASSLGTGTTEAFF. In nucleotides, the CDR3 is TGTGCCAGCAGTTTAGGGACAGGGACCACTGAAGCTTTCTTT.

On this clone: Other DNA sequences in this specimen translate into the identical CDR3. The V call is TRBV18, the J call TRBJ1-5; perhaps TRBD1 as D (5 bases). V was trimmed by 2 bases and J by 2 bases, leaving 7 bases between them. CDR1 and CDR2 (germline): KGHSH, LQKENI. The CDR3 spans 14 residues. The CDR3 sequence: CASSPGGGNQPQHF. CDR3 bases: TGTGCCAGCTCACCAGGGGGTGGCAATCAGCCCCAGCATTTT.

This chain connects TRBV10-3 to TRBJ2-5; D possibly matches TRBD1 or TRBD2 (6 bases each). V was clipped by 6 bases and J by 5 bases, with 13 bases between them. CDR3 size: 13 residues. Germline lookup yields CDR1 ENHRY and CDR2 SYGVKD. CDR3 in amino acids: CAISGSRGETQYF. In DNA form, the CDR3 reads TGTGCCATCAGCGGGAGTAGGGGGGAGACCCAGTACTTC.

The chain is built from TRBV19 and TRBJ2-7, with a tentative D call TRBD1 (6 bases). This CDR3 has 13 residues. V lost 5 bases and J 4 bases, leaving 12 bases between the germline ends. Looked up from germline, CDR1 is LNHDA and CDR2 is SQIVND (reference sequence). The CDR3: CASSDRSEYEQYF. CDR3 sequence (DNA): TGTGCCAGTAGTGACAGGTCAGAATACGAGCAGTACTTC. The whole variable domain, remainder taken from reference TRBV19 and TRBJ2-7, is DGGITQSPKYLFRKEGQNVTLSCEQNLNHDAMYWYRQDPGQGLRLIYYSQIVNDFQKGDIAEGYSVSREKKESFPLTVTSAQKNPTAFYLCASSDRSEYEQYFGPGTRLTVT.

CDR3 sequence reads: CASSPQRLAGETQYF. Written as DNA, the CDR3 is TGTGCCAGCAGCCCACAAAGGTTAGCGGGAGAGACCCAGTACTTC. The chain combines TRBV11-2 with TRBJ2-5; 7 bases agree with TRBD2. Looked up from germline, CDR1 is SGHAT and CDR2 is FQNNGV. Trimming cost V 5 bases and J 4 bases; bases outside gene matches: 10. There are 15 residues in the CDR3.

The V call is TRBV29-1, the J call TRBJ2-7; perhaps TRBD1 as D (5 bases). The CDR3 totals 11 residues. Trimming left V 6 bases short and J 6 bases short, with 12 bases between. Germline V gives CDR1 SQVTM, CDR2 ANQGSEA. DNA for the CDR3: TGCAGCGTGCTACAGGACCTCGAGCAGTACTTC. Translating gives CSVLQDLEQYF.

This rearrangement joins TRBV28 to TRBJ2-7, with D hard to call. V dropped 2 bases and J dropped 0 bases, with 11 bases sitting between them. CDR1 is MDHEN, CDR2 SYDVKM, per germline. This CDR3 has 15 amino acids. The CDR3 region is CASSLSLTASYEQYF. CDR3 nucleotides: TGTGCCAGCAGTTTAAGCCTCACTGCCTCCTACGAGCAGTACTTC. Complete variable domain (other parts from reference TRBV28 and TRBJ2-7): DVKVTQSSRYLVKRTGEKVFLECVQDMDHENMFWYRQDPGLGLRLIYFSYDVKMKEKGDIPEGYSVSREKKERFSLILESASTNQTSMYLCASSLSLTASYEQYFGPGTRLTVT.

The chain is built from TRBV5-1 and TRBJ2-5; 8 bases line up with TRBD2. The CDR3 runs 16 residues. The germline V gene has CDR1 SGHRS and CDR2 YFSETQ. Trimming cost V 0 bases and J 5 bases; bases outside gene matches: 9. This CDR3 is CASSLVPGGIYETQYF. CDR3 coding DNA: TGCGCCAGCAGCTTGGTGCCGGGAGGGATTTACGAGACCCAGTACTTC.

The rearrangement joins TRBV6-5 to TRBJ1-1; the match to TRBD1 covers 7 bases. The germline CDR1 and CDR2 sequences are MNHEY and SVGAGI. The CDR3 runs to 13 residues. V dropped 6 bases and J dropped 5; count of bases not matched to a gene: 6. For the CDR3, the DNA is TGTGCCAGCAGGAACAGGGGTGGGACTGAAGCTTTCTTT. Its protein product is CASRNRGGTEAFF.

V usage is TRBV5-1 and J usage is TRBJ2-1, with TRBD1 matching 11 bases. The length of the CDR3 is 15 residues. The ends lost 4 bases at V and 8 bases at J; junction bases unmatched: 8. Germline CDR1 is SGHRS and CDR2 is YFSETQ. CDR3 sequence (DNA): TGCGCCAGCAGCATCGGGACAGGGGGTCGGGATGAGCAGTTCTTC. Amino acid sequence: CASSIGTGGRDEQFF.

Only one count was recorded for this clone. The gene calls are TRBV18 and TRBJ1-5; D is possibly TRBD1 (5 bases). V was pared by 4 bases and J by 5 bases, with 12 bases between. Germline CDR1 and CDR2: KGHSH and LQKENI. This CDR3 has 14 residues. This chain's CDR3 is CASSLGGVDQPQHF. CDR3 nucleotides: TGTGCCAGCTCACTTGGGGGGGTTGATCAGCCCCAGCATTTT.

V usage is TRBV9 and J usage is TRBJ2-7; TRBD1 matches 9 bases. Germline V CDR1 and CDR2: SGDLS, YYNGEE. The CDR3 has 14 amino acids. The junction had 9 bases not matched to a gene; V was cut back by 3 bases and J by 8 bases. The CDR3 protein is CASSEGQGRVQQYF. The CDR3 bases are TGTGCCAGCAGCGAGGGACAGGGCAGGGTACAGCAGTACTTC.

The chain employs TRBV29-1 and TRBJ2-7; maybe TRBD2 (6 bases). V was cut by 5 bases and J by 0 bases, with 11 bases left in between. This CDR3 comprises 13 residues. Germline assignment: CDR1 SQVTM and CDR2 ANQGSEA. CDR3 protein: CSVRVGGSYEQYF. The CDR3 region has the DNA TGCAGCGTTAGGGTGGGGGGCTCCTACGAGCAGTACTTC.

The chain combines TRBV7-9 with TRBJ2-1; TRBD2 agrees at 11 bases. Germline CDR1 and CDR2: SEHNR and FQNEAQ (reference sequence). CDR3 length: 18 residues. With 7 bases clipped from V and 10 bases from J, the junction kept 21 bases outside the gene matches. In DNA form, the CDR3 reads TGTGCCAGCAACGGACAGGGAATAGCGGGAGGGTATTCCCACGAGCAGTTCTTC. This gives the protein CASNGQGIAGGYSHEQFF.

The chain is built from TRBV7-9 and TRBJ1-3; TRBD1 might be the D (5 bases). V lost 6 bases, J lost 0 bases, and 9 bases lay in between. There are 14 residues in the CDR3. CDR1 SEHNR and CDR2 FQNEAQ come from the germline V gene (reference sequence). In DNA, the CDR3 is TGTGCCAGCAGGGACACAGTCTCTGGAAACACCATATATTTT. Protein sequence: CASRDTVSGNTIYF.

The V and J genes are TRBV6-1 and TRBJ2-1; D may be TRBD1 (6 bases). Germline CDR1 MNHNS, CDR2 SASEGT. The CDR3 loop spans 14 amino acids. V was clipped by 8 bases and J by 9 bases, with 20 bases between them. The CDR3 DNA is TGTGCCAGCCGGCCACAGGGCCAACAAGGTGAGCAGTTCTTC. As protein: CASRPQGQQGEQFF.

The rearrangement links TRBV27 to TRBJ2-7, with 13 bases matching TRBD2. Germline values: CDR1 MNHEY, CDR2 SMNVEV (reference sequence). J gave up 6 bases and V 7 bases, and 3 bases lay outside the gene matches. The CDR3 totals 13 residues. The CDR3 nucleotides are TGTGCCAGCACGACTAGCGGGAGGTCCGAGCAGTACTTC. This sequence encodes CASTTSGRSEQYF.

The chain couples TRBV18 to TRBJ2-1, with 10 bases aligning to TRBD1. J lost 5 bases, V lost 0 bases, and 4 bases had no gene match. The CDR3 consists of 16 residues. CDR1 and CDR2 from the germline V gene are KGHSH and LQKENI. As DNA, the CDR3 is TGTGCCAGCTCACCACCGGGGACAGGGGCGGACAATGAGCAGTTCTTC. As protein: CASSPPGTGADNEQFF. The full variable domain, in which reference TRBV18 and TRBJ2-1 provide the parts outside the CDR3, is NAGVMQNPRHLVRRRGQEARLRCSPMKGHSHVYWYRQLPEEGLKFMVYLQKENIIDESGMPKERFSAEFPKEGPSILRIQQVVRGDSAAYFCASSPPGTGADNEQFFGPGTRLTVL.

This chain joins TRBV2 and TRBJ2-5; D remains unclear. Germline V gives CDR1 SNHLY, CDR2 FYNNEI. The length of the CDR3 is 14 residues. Trimming removed 2 bases at V and 5 bases at J, with 12 bases between. The CDR3 bases are TGTGCCAGCAGTGAAACGCCGGTCGGGGAGACCCAGTACTTC. This codes for CASSETPVGETQYF.

This sequence joins TRBV6-5 and TRBJ2-7, with TRBD1 identical over 7 bases. Germline CDR1 MNHEY, CDR2 SVGAGI. The J segment lost 5 bases and the V segment lost 2 bases, leaving 6 bases of the junction unmatched. The CDR3 consists of 14 residues. The CDR3 spells CASSYAQGVDEQYF. For the CDR3, the DNA is TGTGCCAGCAGTTACGCGCAGGGGGTAGACGAGCAGTACTTC.

Concerning this clone itself: The germline gene is not matched at one end of the junction; a read error may be the cause. The genes are TRBV18 and TRBJ2-5; 8 positions match TRBD1. Germline-derived CDR1 and CDR2 are KGHSH and LQKENI. This CDR3 comprises 15 residues. The CDR3 sequence: CASSPRTGTQESQYF. The CDR3, as DNA: TGTGCCAGCTCACCTAGGACAGGGACACAAGAGAGCCAGTACTTC.

The V gene is TRBV28, the J gene TRBJ1-2; D is unresolved. In germline, CDR1 is MDHEN, CDR2 SYDVKM. Trimming left V 6 bases short and J 5 bases short, with 4 bases between. This CDR3 has 10 amino acids. In nucleotides, the CDR3 is TGTGCCAGCAGCCGGTATGGCTACACCTTC. Its translation: CASSRYGYTF.

The chain employs TRBV19 and TRBJ1-1; TRBD1 agrees at 7 bases. The CDR3 totals 14 residues. Trimming at V came to 6 bases and at J to 1 base, leaving 5 bases not matched to a gene. CDR1 and CDR2 (germline): LNHDA, SQIVND (reference sequence). This CDR3 is CASSNDRANTEAFF. The CDR3 coding sequence is TGTGCCAGTAGCAACGACAGGGCGAACACTGAAGCTTTCTTT.